The entry that follows covers one T cell receptor (beta chain) sequence. No cognate antigen has been identified for it. One base away there is no much larger clone; base qualities are not given. This sample was taken from a study of cytomegalovirus exposure and HLA in healthy donors (TCRdb year 2017). Regarding the complete study: In an earlier analysis of approximately 640 of the donors, roughly 300 Gb of sequence data and 100 million or so unique TCR beta sequences from about 179 million T cells were reported. Roughly 300 gigabases of sequencing data and 70 million to 95 million unique TCR sequences made up an early release that covered fewer than 650 HLA-typed donors. The genetic ancestry cluster associated with self-reported Caucasian donors included 81% of the roughly 400 genotyped donors. The study aimed to test whether signatures of past pathogen exposure could be identified by cataloging public T cell receptors. The study profiled the T cell repertoires of 666 subjects by immunosequencing and related them to cytomegalovirus serostatus. A separate validation cohort of 90 to 150 different subjects was used in addition to the approximately 610-subject first cohort. The study combined high-throughput TCR immunosequencing, statistical association of individual TCRs with disease status, and machine learning to predict cytomegalovirus infection status. A later analysis re-examined previously published TCR beta repertoires from several hundred donors and added high-resolution HLA genotyping to investigate patterns of TCR occurrence. Rather than drawing on any new phenotypic data, the later analysis identified candidate immune exposures from TCR beta sequences and the way those sequences occurred across donors. To decide whether each TCR beta V gene segment behaved as functional or pseudogenic, an earlier analysis of 587 of the donors relied on high-throughput TCR beta sequencing. Alongside the repertoire data, information on donor age, sex, ethnicity and CMV serostatus was compiled. A later genetic analysis used genome-wide SNP genotypes for about 60% of the roughly 670 donors, treating that subset as a discovery cohort. All discovery cohort repertoires had been generated on a single sequencing platform. HLA typing included class I and class II loci at four-digit resolution. The number of donors typed differed by locus, with 629-630 for A, B, C, DRB1 and DQB1, 522 for DQA1, over 600 for DPA1, and about 450 for DPB1. Roughly five DR-DQ haplotypes were handled as single units for association and clustering, since linkage in the cohort was strong. Among about 400 genotyped donors of the cohort, an average of around 250,000 unique TCR beta nucleotide sequences was sequenced per donor, of which about 18% were non-productive. Broad study findings and their caveats: In both the original and validation cohorts, the classifier was reported to diagnose cytomegalovirus status with high specificity and sensitivity. In vitro tests confirmed that a few of the cytomegalovirus-associated TCR beta chains recognize cytomegalovirus antigens. In an earlier analysis of 587 of the donors, most TCR beta V segments appeared in productive rearrangements about 87% or about 30% of the time, broadly matching IMGT annotations. Because the 87-base-pair reads could not distinguish some IMGT-functional V segments, including TRBV6-2 and TRBV6-3, those segments were excluded. Because HLA typing was unavailable for some donors at each locus, only the typed subset was used in association tests. The presence/absence analyses assumed that sequencing depth was roughly uniform across donors, and that assumption may not be true. A cluster of highly shared sequence variants was judged likely to be a technical artifact of the sequencing pipeline. The authors suggested that the approach could potentially be generalized to other disease states and immunological phenotypes. Linkage disequilibrium might explain the correlated functional status among segregating V segments, but an unknown experimental factor could not be excluded. CMV serostatus was the only immune exposure information available for the cohort. A total of roughly 160 TCR beta chains were listed by the study as associated with cytomegalovirus. V-gene and J-gene trimming of TCR beta chains was associated with a missense DCLRE1C variant in a later genetic analysis, and the association was replicated in an independent cohort. In a later analysis, HLA-associated TCR beta chains were found to be more clonally expanded and to have lower generation probabilities than equally common non-associated chains. The cohort was sequenced for TCR beta chains only, and without alpha or paired-chain data the features that could be detected were limited. A later analysis associated about 17,000 TCR beta sequences with specific HLA alleles at a false discovery rate of 0.05. In a later genetic analysis, fewer N-insertions in productive TCRs were reported among donors in an Asian-associated ancestry cluster than the roughly 710-donor mean. When HLA alleles, especially DR and DQ, strongly co-occurred, TCR associations were difficult to assign to individual alleles. Because counts were too low, 15 to 20 rarely observed V segments, including chromosome 9 orphons, were left out of the earlier analysis of over 550 of the donors. A later analysis found that TCR association rates varied across HLA loci, with DRB1 alleles showing the most associated TCRs and HLA-C alleles the fewest. Across donors, most TCR sequences were observed very rarely, whereas some public TCRs were present in many individuals. According to a later analysis, most CMV-associated TCR beta chains appeared to be HLA-restricted, and the HLA associations seemed to be driven largely by CMV exposure. Several of the top co-occurrence clusters appeared to be linked to parvovirus B19, influenza, CMV and Epstein-Barr virus, according to a later analysis. A further reported finding was that TCR beta sequences accurately predicted the HLA-A and HLA-B alleles for most subjects in the first cohort.

Trimming accounts for 4 bases at V and 4 bases at J, while the number of junction bases matched to no gene is 11. CDR1 is given as SGHTA and CDR2 as FQGNSA, both from the germline V gene. From its cysteine to its phenylalanine, the CDR3 spans 17 amino acids. The only DNA kept is the CDR3, 51 bases in frame from the first base. The cohort consisted of approximately 690 healthy bone marrow donors. At the time of sampling, every cohort member was nominally healthy, though immune exposures that went unrecorded were likely present. The donor was CMV seropositive and belonged to the group of 250 to 300 seropositive cohort members. A peripheral blood sample was provided by each donor, and peripheral blood mononuclear cells were used for TCR beta sequencing. The Qiagen DNeasy Blood Extraction Kit was used to extract genomic DNA from the blood cell samples. To prepare the library, the immunoSEQ multiplex PCR assay was applied. A mixture of 60 forward primers for TCR Vbeta segments and 13 reverse primers for TCR Jbeta segments was used in the multiplex PCR. The CDR3 region of rearranged TCR beta genes was amplified from genomic DNA by a multiplex PCR assay. Amplified TCR beta libraries were sequenced as 87-base-pair reads on the Illumina HiSeq System. The study's processing was this. A later analysis tallied 75 million to 85 million unique TCR beta chains across the 600 to 700 repertoires, and some 12 million of those chains were shared by two or more donors. To remove PCR and sequencing errors, raw reads were error-corrected and collapsed into unique sequences using a nearest-neighbor algorithm that merged closely related sequences. Alignment of CDR3 sequences to IMGT reference sequences was used to assign V, D and J gene segments. Each retained sequence needed at least a six-nucleotide match to both a V gene segment and a J gene segment. Rearrangements were called productive when the CDR3 lacked stop codons and stayed in frame with V and J; all others were non-productive. CDR3 was defined according to IMGT convention as the region running from the second conserved V-encoded cysteine to the conserved J-encoded phenylalanine. The earlier analysis of 450 to 750 of the donors excluded any sequence lacking an unambiguous match to a single V gene segment. An earlier analysis of approximately 590 of the donors classified V segments as functional when productive rearrangements were above 56.7% and as segregating when the standard deviation between donors was above 5%. A statistical classification framework was built for diagnosing cytomegalovirus status from the catalog of TCR beta chain sequences. V and J gene assignment, in a later analysis, came from comparing TCR nucleotide sequences with IMGT/GENE-DB human TR gene sequences. The TCRdist pipeline was used in a later analysis to assign CDR3 sequences and most-parsimonious VDJ recombination scenarios. A later analysis defined each TCR beta chain by its CDR3 amino acid sequence plus V-gene family, and excluded reads lacking a unique V-gene family. In a later analysis, a few hundred highly shared, low-generation-probability nucleotide sequences were removed to address suspected cross-contamination and a sequencing artifact. In a later analysis, a clonal expansion index for each public chain was calculated from normalized within-repertoire ranks of inferred template counts. Generation probabilities in a later analysis came from a VDJ recombination model fitted to out-of-frame rearrangements, and those results were checked against IGoR. Hypergeometric tests were used in a later analysis to score TCR-TCR, TCR-HLA and TCR-CMV co-occurrence, with a repertoire-size bias correction applied to the TCR pairs. To estimate false discovery rates, a later analysis permuted the HLA or CMV assignments 20 times. In a later analysis, co-occurring TCRs were grouped using DBSCAN, and TCRdist sequence similarity was added for clustering within HLA-allele-positive subsets. Co-occurrence clustering excluded repertoires with fewer than 30,000 or more than 120,000 public chains, plus five with anomalous nucleotide sharing. Not all clones reach the TCRdb copy of this immuneACCESS table, which keeps in-frame sequences only. Checked studies attribute under half of the gap to unresolved V genes and leave the rest unexplained. V and J calls and clone size are those listed in that table; D and trimming were worked out from the DNA. The sample includes about 96,000 clones, with roughly 74% observed a single time. The ten top clones hold roughly 3% of the sample.

This chain joins TRBV7-2 to TRBJ2-1, and TRBD2 aligns with 9 junction nucleotides. Sequencing was done on a sample of PBMCs. This receptor was identified in a female donor in good health and CMV-seropositive. In nucleotide form, the sequence is TGTGCCAGCAGCTATGCCCGCGGGGGGGCTAAATACAATGAGCAGTTCTTC. This translates into CASSYARGGAKYNEQFF.